Below, 14 T cell receptor beta chains from the same sample are listed, as sequenced in a study of blood T cell repertoires in COVID-19. The method was immunoSEQ multiplex PCR; TCRdb's version includes in-frame clones alone and lacks a portion of them. The repertoire holds around 300,000 clones, approximately 92% seen once, with roughly 2.5% in the top ten. The specimen sequenced was PBMCs or T cells enriched from blood (not recorded which). The receptors shown here come from a woman under 30 who had recovered from COVID-19.

The chain employs TRBV5-4 and TRBJ2-4; TRBD2 matches 8 bases. The CDR3 loop spans 13 amino acids. The ends lost 4 bases at V and 7 bases at J; junction bases unmatched: 4. The germline V gene has CDR1 SGHNT and CDR2 YYREEE (reference sequence). In DNA form, the CDR3 reads TGTGCCAGCAGCCCAGGCGGGGGGAACATTCAGTACTTC. It translates to CASSPGGGNIQYF. The whole variable domain, filled in from reference TRBV5-4 and TRBJ2-4, reads ETGVTQSPTHLIKTRGQQVTLRCSSQSGHNTVSWYQQALGQGPQFIFQYYREEENGRGNFPPRFSGLQFPNYSSELNVNALELDDSALYLCASSPGGGNIQYFGAGTRLSVL.

V is TRBV15 and J is TRBJ2-6; D possibly corresponds to TRBD1 (6 bases). Germline V gene data show CDR1 as LNHNV and CDR2 as YYDKDF (reference sequence). V was cut by 0 bases and J by 1 base, with 7 bases left in between. This CDR3 spans 16 amino acids. The CDR3 loop reads CATSRDRGSGANVLTF. The CDR3, as DNA: TGTGCCACCAGCAGAGATAGGGGGTCTGGGGCCAACGTCCTGACTTTC.

The CDR3 loop reads CASSLRQGLYNEQFF. DNA for the CDR3: TGCGCCAGCAGCCTCCGACAGGGATTGTACAATGAGCAGTTCTTC. The chain couples TRBV4-1 to TRBJ2-1; 7 nucleotides align to TRBD1. Trimming cost V 4 bases and J 4 bases; bases outside gene matches: 7. This CDR3 spans 15 amino acids. Germline V CDR1 and CDR2: MGHRA, YSYEKL.

V gene TRBV18 combines with J gene TRBJ1-2; 10 bases agree with TRBD1. The CDR3 is 14 amino acids. The germline V gene encodes CDR1 KGHSH and CDR2 LQKENI. Germline trimming cut 5 bases from V and 5 bases from J; bases unmatched to any gene: 5. Written as DNA, the CDR3 is TGTGCCAGCTCAACCAAGGGACAGGGGTATGGCTACACCTTC. Translation: CASSTKGQGYGYTF.

This chain links TRBV6-5 with TRBJ1-2; D might be TRBD1 (6 bases). CDR3 size: 12 residues. V lost 7 bases and J lost 8, with 14 bases in between. CDR1 is MNHEY, CDR2 SVGAGI, per germline. The CDR3 DNA sequence: TGTGCCAGCACCTTGGGGGGGACAGGCTACACCTTC. It yields the protein CASTLGGTGYTF.

V usage is TRBV19 and J usage is TRBJ1-4; D may be TRBD1 (6 bases). The length of the CDR3 is 14 residues. Trimming left V 9 bases short and J 5 bases short, with 16 bases between. The germline gives CDR1 LNHDA, CDR2 SQIVND (reference sequence). This CDR3 is CASRSFGTNEKLFF. Written as DNA, the CDR3 is TGTGCCAGCCGTTCTTTCGGGACAAATGAAAAACTGTTTTTT.

This clone showed up just once. The rearrangement links TRBV10-2 to TRBJ2-4, with 7 bases that match TRBD1. The CDR3 has 12 residues. Trimming at V came to 6 bases and at J to 8 bases, leaving 4 bases not matched to a gene. The germline CDR1 and CDR2 sequences are WSHSY and SAAADI. CDR3 loop: CASRDRLDIQYF. The DNA of the CDR3 is TGCGCCAGCAGGGACAGGTTGGACATTCAGTACTTC.

V usage is TRBV13 and J usage is TRBJ1-1; D is perhaps TRBD1 (5 bases). V dropped 0 bases and J dropped 1 base, with 6 bases sitting between them. The CDR3 spans 14 residues. Germline V CDR1 and CDR2: PRHDT, FYEKMQ (reference sequence). The CDR3: CASSLGRGNTEAFF. CDR3 nucleotides: TGTGCCAGCAGCTTAGGAAGGGGGAACACTGAAGCTTTCTTT.

This sequence joins TRBV19 and TRBJ1-6; D is ambiguous. This CDR3 has 15 residues. V was clipped by 1 base and J by 8 bases, with 12 bases between them. CDR1 LNHDA and CDR2 SQIVND come from the germline V gene (reference sequence). CDR3 protein: CASSIGWEIDSPLHF. As DNA, the CDR3 is TGTGCCAGTAGTATAGGATGGGAGATTGATTCACCCCTCCACTTT.

The CDR3 nucleotides are TGTGCCAGCAGCCAAGAGGGACAGGGGAATTGGGAGACCCAGTACTTC. Its protein product is CASSQEGQGNWETQYF. V usage is TRBV4-2 and J usage is TRBJ2-5, with 10 bases fitting TRBD1. Germline V gene lookup returns CDR1 LGHNA and CDR2 YNFKEQ. The CDR3 contains 16 residues. V shed 0 bases, J shed 5 bases, and the junction held 6 bases outside the gene matches.

V gene TRBV18 combines with J gene TRBJ1-1; 10 nucleotides line up with TRBD1. The CDR3 contains 15 residues. Germline values: CDR1 KGHSH, CDR2 LQKENI. With 6 bases clipped from V and 5 bases from J, the junction kept 9 bases outside the gene matches. Here the CDR3 DNA reads TGTGCCAGCTCCCCAGGGACAGGGGCTTGGACTGAAGCTTTCTTT. Translating gives CASSPGTGAWTEAFF.

V gene TRBV5-6 combines with J gene TRBJ1-3; TRBD1 matches 11 bases. This CDR3 comprises 17 residues. V shed 4 bases, J shed 2 bases, and the junction held 8 bases outside the gene matches. Germline lookup yields CDR1 SGHDT and CDR2 YYEEEE. CDR3 nucleotides: TGTGCCAGCAGCACCAACATGGGACAGGGGGCTGGAAACACCATATATTTT. This encodes CASSTNMGQGAGNTIYF.

This chain joins TRBV11-2 and TRBJ1-4; no clear D gene. V lost 3 bases and J 4 bases, leaving 12 bases between the germline ends. The CDR3 sequence is 15 residues long. Germline V gene sequence: CDR1 SGHAT, CDR2 FQNNGV. CDR3 amino acids: CASSFGFDNNEKLFF. The CDR3 bases are TGTGCCAGCAGCTTTGGATTTGACAATAATGAAAAACTGTTTTTT. The whole variable domain, filled in from reference TRBV11-2 and TRBJ1-4, reads EAGVAQSPRYKIIEKRQSVAFWCNPISGHATLYWYQQILGQGPKLLIQFQNNGVVDDSQLPKDRFSAERLKGVDSTLKIQPAKLEDSAVYLCASSFGFDNNEKLFFGSGTQLSVL.

The CDR3, as DNA: TGTGCCAGCAGTGAGAGGGGGAGCAATCAGCCCCAGCATTTT. It encodes CASSERGSNQPQHF. The chain employs TRBV27 and TRBJ1-5; D might be TRBD1 (6 bases). CDR3 length: 14 amino acids. Trimming removed 5 bases from V and 1 base from J, with 9 bases in between. Germline CDR1 reads MNHEY; CDR2 reads SMNVEV (reference sequence).